This T cell receptor (beta chain) was sequenced for a study of T cell responses to AZD1222 COVID-19 vaccine. It was second doses at about 4 or about 12 weeks that were pooled. Turning to this clone: Its target is not known.

Study results and limitations: As reported, nearly half of all spike-specific TCRs target variant regions that are unmutated. In all cases, repertoires were sampled only after the peak T cell response.

The CDR3 length is 13 residues. The V and J ends lost 7 bases and 0 bases respectively, with 10 bases between them. Measured with immunoSEQ multiplex PCR; TCRdb has only the in-frame clones, and not every one. Counted here are 150,000 to 200,000 clones, approximately 90% occurring once; the ten biggest clones make up roughly 0.98%. This receptor was identified in an adult who received the AZD1222 COVID-19 vaccine. The chain couples TRBV12-3 or TRBV12-4 to TRBJ2-7; D gene unclear. The sample consisted of peripheral blood, taken 28 days after the second AZD1222 dose. The CDR3 DNA follows: TGTGCCAGCACCTTTACAAACTCCTACGAGCAGTACTTC. Its translation: CASTFTNSYEQYF.